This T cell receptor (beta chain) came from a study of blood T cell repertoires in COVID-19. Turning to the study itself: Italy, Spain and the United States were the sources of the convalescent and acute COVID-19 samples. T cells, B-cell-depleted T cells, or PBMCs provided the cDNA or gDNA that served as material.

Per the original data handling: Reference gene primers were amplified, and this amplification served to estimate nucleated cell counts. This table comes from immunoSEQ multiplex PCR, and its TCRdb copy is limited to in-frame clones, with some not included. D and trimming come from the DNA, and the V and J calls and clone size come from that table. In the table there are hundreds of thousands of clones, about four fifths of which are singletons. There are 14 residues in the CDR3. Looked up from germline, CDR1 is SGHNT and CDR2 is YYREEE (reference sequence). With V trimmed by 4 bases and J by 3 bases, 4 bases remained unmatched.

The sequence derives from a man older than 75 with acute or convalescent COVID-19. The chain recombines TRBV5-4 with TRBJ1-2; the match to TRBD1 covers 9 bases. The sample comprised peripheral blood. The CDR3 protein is CASSLWTGDYGYTF. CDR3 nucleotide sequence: TGTGCCAGCAGCCTTTGGACAGGGGACTATGGCTACACCTTC.